This T cell receptor beta chain derives from a study of T cells expressing NK-cell markers. On the study more broadly: TCR beta repertoires came from sorted CD3+CD56+NKG2C+, CD3+CD56+NKG2C- and CD3+CD56-NKG2C+ T cells.

TCRdb reprocessed the 5' RACE reads and keeps a single row for each CDR3 protein, giving no DNA. This repertoire includes about 550,000 distinct CDR3 sequences. Regarding this clonotype: Its antigen is unknown.

Study-wide findings and caveats: Among several donors, these clonotypes also ranked first in the CD3+CD56-NKG2C+ fraction.

The TCR comes from a man aged 18-30 years in good health. Sequencing was performed on blood T cells: a sorted CD56 or NKG2C T cell subset, CD4+ or CD8+ T cells, or bulk PBMC T cells (not recorded which).

CDR3 residues: CASSLPGPVPGLAGVDTQYF. The rearrangement links TRBV5-1 to TRBJ2-3; TCRdb indicates TRBD2, and absent DNA this call remains unverified. This CDR3 region has 20 residues. Looked up from germline, CDR1 is SGHRS and CDR2 is YFSETQ.